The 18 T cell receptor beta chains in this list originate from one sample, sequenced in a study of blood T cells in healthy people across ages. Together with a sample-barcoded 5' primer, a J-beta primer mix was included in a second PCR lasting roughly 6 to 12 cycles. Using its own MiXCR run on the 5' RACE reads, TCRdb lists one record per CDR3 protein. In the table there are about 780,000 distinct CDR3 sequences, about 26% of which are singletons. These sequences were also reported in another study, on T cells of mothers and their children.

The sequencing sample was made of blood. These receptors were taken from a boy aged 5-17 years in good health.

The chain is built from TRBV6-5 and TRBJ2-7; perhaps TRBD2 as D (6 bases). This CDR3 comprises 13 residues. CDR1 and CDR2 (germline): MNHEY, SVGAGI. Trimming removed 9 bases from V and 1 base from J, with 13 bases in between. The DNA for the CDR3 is TGTGCCAGGGGACTTGGGCTTTCCTACGAGCAGTACTTC. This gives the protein CARGLGLSYEQYF.

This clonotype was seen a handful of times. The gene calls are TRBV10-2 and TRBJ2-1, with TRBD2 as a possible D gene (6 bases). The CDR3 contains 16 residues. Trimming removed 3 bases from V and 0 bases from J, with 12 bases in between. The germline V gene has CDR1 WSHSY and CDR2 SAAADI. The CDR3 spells CASSEGRGSSYNEQFF. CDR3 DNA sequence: TGCGCCAGCAGTGAAGGGCGGGGAAGCTCCTACAATGAGCAGTTCTTC.

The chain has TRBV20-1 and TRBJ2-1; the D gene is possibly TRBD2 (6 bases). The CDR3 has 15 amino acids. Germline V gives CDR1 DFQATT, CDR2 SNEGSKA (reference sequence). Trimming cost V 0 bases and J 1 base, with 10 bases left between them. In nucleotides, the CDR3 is TGCAGTGCTAGAGAGGCACTAGCATCCTACAATGAGCAGTTCTTC. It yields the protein CSAREALASYNEQFF.

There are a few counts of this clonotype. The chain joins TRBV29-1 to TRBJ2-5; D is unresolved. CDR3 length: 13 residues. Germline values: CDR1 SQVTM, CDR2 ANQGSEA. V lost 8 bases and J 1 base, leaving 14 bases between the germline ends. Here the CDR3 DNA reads TGCAGCTCTGTTTACCAGCCCCAAGAGACCCAGTACTTC. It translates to CSSVYQPQETQYF.

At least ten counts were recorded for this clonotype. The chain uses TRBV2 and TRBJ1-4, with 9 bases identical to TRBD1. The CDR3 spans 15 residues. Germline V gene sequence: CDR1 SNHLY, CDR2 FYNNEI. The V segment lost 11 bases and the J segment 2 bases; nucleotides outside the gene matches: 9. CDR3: CAGRDRAATNEKLFF. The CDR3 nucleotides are TGTGCCGGACGGGACAGGGCAGCGACTAATGAAAAACTGTTTTTT.

CDR3 residues: CASSTGDRVTEAFF. In DNA, the CDR3 is TGTGCCAGCAGTACCGGGGACAGGGTCACTGAAGCTTTCTTT. This chain uses TRBV28 with TRBJ1-1, with 9 positions matching TRBD1. The germline gives CDR1 MDHEN, CDR2 SYDVKM. The CDR3 is made up of 14 amino acids. With 5 bases clipped from V and 4 bases from J, the junction kept 5 bases outside the gene matches. Variable domain in full (rest from reference TRBV28 and TRBJ1-1): DVKVTQSSRYLVKRTGEKVFLECVQDMDHENMFWYRQDPGLGLRLIYFSYDVKMKEKGDIPEGYSVSREKKERFSLILESASTNQTSMYLCASSTGDRVTEAFFGQGTRLTVV.

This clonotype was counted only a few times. CDR3 region: CATTGQGASGNTIYF. In DNA, the CDR3 is TGTGCCACTACCGGACAGGGGGCTTCTGGAAACACCATATATTTT. The chain uses TRBV10-3 and TRBJ1-3; 11 positions agree with TRBD1. Trimming cost V 10 bases and J 1 base; bases outside gene matches: 6. Germline values: CDR1 ENHRY, CDR2 SYGVKD. The CDR3 extends over 15 amino acids.

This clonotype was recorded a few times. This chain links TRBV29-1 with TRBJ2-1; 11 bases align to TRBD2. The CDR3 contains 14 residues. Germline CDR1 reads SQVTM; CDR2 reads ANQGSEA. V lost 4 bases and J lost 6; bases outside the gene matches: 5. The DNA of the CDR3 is TGCAGCGTTGCTCTAGCGGGGGGCTTCAATGAGCAGTTCTTC. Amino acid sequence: CSVALAGGFNEQFF.

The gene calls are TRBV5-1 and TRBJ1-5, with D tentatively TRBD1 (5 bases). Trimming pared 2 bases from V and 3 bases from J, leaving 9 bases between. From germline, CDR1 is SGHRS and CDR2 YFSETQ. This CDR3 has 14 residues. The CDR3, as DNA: TGCGCCAGCAGCTTAGACAGCACCAATCAGCCCCAGCATTTT. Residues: CASSLDSTNQPQHF.

As DNA, the CDR3 is TGCAGTGCTCTCCGCCGGACTACTAATGAAAAACTGTTTTTT. It translates to CSALRRTTNEKLFF. The J gene is TRBJ1-4, the V gene TRBV20-1; D gene ambiguous. V was cut by 5 bases and J by 2 bases, with 12 bases left in between. Germline V CDR1 and CDR2: DFQATT, SNEGSKA (reference sequence). The CDR3 contains 14 residues.

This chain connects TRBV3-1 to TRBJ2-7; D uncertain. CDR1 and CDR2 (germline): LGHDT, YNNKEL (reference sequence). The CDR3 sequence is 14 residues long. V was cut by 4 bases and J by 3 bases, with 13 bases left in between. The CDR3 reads CASSRSADHYEQYF. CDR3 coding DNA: TGTGCCAGCAGCCGATCGGCGGACCACTACGAGCAGTACTTC.

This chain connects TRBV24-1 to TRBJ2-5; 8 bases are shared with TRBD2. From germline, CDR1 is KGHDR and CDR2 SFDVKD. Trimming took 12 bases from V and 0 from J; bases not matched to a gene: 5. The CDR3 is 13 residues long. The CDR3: CAAGGSHQETQYF. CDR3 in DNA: TGTGCCGCGGGGGGCAGTCACCAAGAGACCCAGTACTTC.

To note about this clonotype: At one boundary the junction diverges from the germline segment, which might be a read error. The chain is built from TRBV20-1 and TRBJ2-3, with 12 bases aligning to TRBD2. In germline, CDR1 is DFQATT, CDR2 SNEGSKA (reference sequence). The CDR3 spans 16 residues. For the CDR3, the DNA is TGCAGTGCTAGAGGCCTAGCGGGGGGGAGCACGGATACGCAGTATTTT. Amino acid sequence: CSARGLAGGSTDTQYF.

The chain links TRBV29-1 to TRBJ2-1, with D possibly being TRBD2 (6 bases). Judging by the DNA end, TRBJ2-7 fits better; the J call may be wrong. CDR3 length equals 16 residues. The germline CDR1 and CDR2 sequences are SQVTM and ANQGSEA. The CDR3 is CSVEGGRTMFSYEQYF. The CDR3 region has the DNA TGCAGCGTTGAGGGGGGTAGAACTATGTTTTCCTACGAGCAGTACTTC.

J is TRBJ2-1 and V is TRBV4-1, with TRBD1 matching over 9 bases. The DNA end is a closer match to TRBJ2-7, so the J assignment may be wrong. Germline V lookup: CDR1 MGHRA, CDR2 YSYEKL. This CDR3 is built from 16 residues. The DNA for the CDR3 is TGCGCCAGCAGCCAAGATCTGGGACAGGGAATCTCCGAGCAGTACTTC. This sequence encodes CASSQDLGQGISEQYF.

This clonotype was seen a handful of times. The chain's CDR3 is CASTQPGRDTQYF. The CDR3 nucleotides are TGTGCCAGCACCCAACCGGGACGGGATACGCAGTATTTT. The rearrangement uses TRBV25-1 and TRBJ2-3; D tentatively reads TRBD1 or TRBD2 (5 bases each). V was clipped by 7 bases and J by 6 bases, with 14 bases between them. The CDR3 length is 13 residues. From germline, CDR1 is MGHDK and CDR2 SYGVNS.

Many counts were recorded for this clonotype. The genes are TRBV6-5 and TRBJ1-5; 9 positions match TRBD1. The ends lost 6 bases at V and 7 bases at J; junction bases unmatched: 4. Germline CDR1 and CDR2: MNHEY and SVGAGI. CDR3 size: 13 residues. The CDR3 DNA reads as TGTGCCAGCAGGCGGACAGGGGACCAGCCCCAGCATTTT. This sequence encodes CASRRTGDQPQHF.

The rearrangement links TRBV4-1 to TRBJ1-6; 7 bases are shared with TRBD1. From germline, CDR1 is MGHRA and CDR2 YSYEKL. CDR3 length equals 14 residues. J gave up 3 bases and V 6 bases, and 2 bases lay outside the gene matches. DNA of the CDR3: TGCGCCAGCAGGAGGGACAGCTATAATTCACCCCTCCACTTT. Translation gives CASRRDSYNSPLHF.